A selection of T cell receptor beta chains follows, all from one sample in a study of blood T cell repertoires in COVID-19. Clones were sequenced by immunoSEQ multiplex PCR, and TCRdb holds only the in-frame ones, with some missing. The table has about 210,000 clones, roughly four fifths seen once. The specimen was peripheral blood. The receptors shown here come from a middle-aged woman with acute or convalescent COVID-19. Each CDR3 is given with its conserved first and last residue. The D gene is left open where the match is weak. A row's size may be missing; if present it is once, few, many or a size class.

>TRBJ1-6|TRBV27|NA|NA
TGTGCCAGCAGCTTAGAAGATACTTATAATTCACCCCTCCACTTT
CASSLEDTYNSPLHF
>TRBJ1-4|TRBV11-2|NA|NA
TGTGCCAGCAGCCCTCAGGGGTCCGAGGGGGAACGTCTGTTTTTT
CASSPQGSEGERLFF
>TRBJ2-3|TRBV5-8|NA|NA
TGTGCCAGCAGCTTGGGTCGGGGAAACCGCTACACAGATACGCAGTATTTT
CASSLGRGNRYTDTQYF
>TRBJ2-7|TRBV9|TRBD2|NA
TGTGCCAGCAGCGAGGGTGGGGGGGTAGCCTACGAGCAGTACTTC
CASSEGGGVAYEQYF
>TRBJ2-3|TRBV27|TRBD2|NA
TGTGCCAGCAGTTTAAGCCTAGCGGGAGGTCTGGATACGCAGTATTTT
CASSLSLAGGLDTQYF
>TRBJ1-5|TRBV6-5|TRBD1|NA
TGTGCCAGCACCCCTAGAGGGGGCAGGAGACAGCCCCAGCATTTT
CASTPRGGRRQPQHF
>TRBJ2-7|TRBV7-9|TRBD2|few
TGTGCCAGCAGCTTAACTAGCGGGAGCTACGAGCAGTACTTC
CASSLTSGSYEQYF
>TRBJ2-2|TRBV19|TRBD1|NA
TGTGCCAGTAGTAGGGACAGGGCCACCGGGGAGCTGTTTTTT
CASSRDRATGELFF
>TRBJ2-3|TRBV18|TRBD1|NA
TGTGCCAGCTCACTATCCGCGGGACAGGGGGCAGATACGCAGTATTTT
CASSLSAGQGADTQYF
>TRBJ2-1|TRBV27|TRBD2|NA
TGTGCCAGCAGTCCAATCGGGACTACCAACAATGAGCAGTTCTTC
CASSPIGTTNNEQFF
>TRBJ1-5|TRBV19|TRBD1|NA
TGTGCCACCGGCCCCCTCGGGACAGGGGGCAATCAGCCCCAGCATTTT
CATGPLGTGGNQPQHF
>TRBJ1-2|TRBV14|TRBD1|NA
TGTGCCAGCAGCCGCGTACAGGGGTTAGACGGTGGCTACACCTTC
CASSRVQGLDGGYTF
>TRBJ1-2|TRBV18|NA|NA
TGTGCCAGCTCACCGGGTCCCCCAGGATATGGCTACACCTTC
CASSPGPPGYGYTF
>TRBJ1-6|TRBV15|TRBD1|NA
TGTGCCACCAGCAGGGACACAGGGGTTAATTCACCCCTCCACTTT
CATSRDTGVNSPLHF
>TRBJ2-7|TRBV4-1|TRBD2|few
TGCGCCAGCAGCTTGACGACTAGCGTTGACGAGCAGTACTTC
CASSLTTSVDEQYF
>TRBJ2-2|TRBV20-1|TRBD2|NA
TGCAGTGCTAGTACTAGCGGGGCCACGAACACCGGGGAGCTGTTTTTT
CSASTSGATNTGELFF